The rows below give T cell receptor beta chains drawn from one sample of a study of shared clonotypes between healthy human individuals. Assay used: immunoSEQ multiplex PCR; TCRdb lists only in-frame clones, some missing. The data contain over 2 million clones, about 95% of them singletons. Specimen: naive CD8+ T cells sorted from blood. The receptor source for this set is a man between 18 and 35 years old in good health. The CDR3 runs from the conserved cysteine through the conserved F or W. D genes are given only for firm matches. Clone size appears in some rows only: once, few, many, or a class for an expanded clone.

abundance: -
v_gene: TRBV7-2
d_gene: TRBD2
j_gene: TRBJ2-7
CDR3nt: TGTGCCAGCAGCTACGGACTAGCGGGAACTTACGAGCAGTACTTC
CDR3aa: CASSYGLAGTYEQYF

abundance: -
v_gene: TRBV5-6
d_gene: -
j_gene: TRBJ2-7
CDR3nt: TGTGCCAGCAGCTCGGGCGGTCCCTACGAGCAGTACTTC
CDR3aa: CASSSGGPYEQYF

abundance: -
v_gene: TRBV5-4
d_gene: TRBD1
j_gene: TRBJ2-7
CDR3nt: TGTGCCAGCAGCTACGGACAGGGTCTCTCCTACGAGCAGTACTTC
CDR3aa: CASSYGQGLSYEQYF

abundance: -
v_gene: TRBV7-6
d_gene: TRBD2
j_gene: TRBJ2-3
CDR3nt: TGTGCCAGCAGCACCACTAGCGGCCACACAGATACGCAGTATTTT
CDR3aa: CASSTTSGHTDTQYF

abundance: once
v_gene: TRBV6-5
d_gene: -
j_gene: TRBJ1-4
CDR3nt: TGTGCCAGCAGACGGGACACCGGATCCGAAAAACTGTTTTTT
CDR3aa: CASRRDTGSEKLFF

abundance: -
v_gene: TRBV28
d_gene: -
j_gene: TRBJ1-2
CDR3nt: TGTGCCAGCAGTTTCTACAGGGACCCGAACTATGGCTACACCTTC
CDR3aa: CASSFYRDPNYGYTF

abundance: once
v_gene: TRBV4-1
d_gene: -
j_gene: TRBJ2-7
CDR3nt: TGCGCCAGCAGCCAACTAGAGGATCACTACGAGCAGTACTTC
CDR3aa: CASSQLEDHYEQYF

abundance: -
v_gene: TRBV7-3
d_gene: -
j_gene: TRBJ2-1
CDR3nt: TGTGCCAGCAGCCTACAGGGTCCGCTCGAGGCCCGGTACAATGAGCAGTTCTTC
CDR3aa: CASSLQGPLEARYNEQFF

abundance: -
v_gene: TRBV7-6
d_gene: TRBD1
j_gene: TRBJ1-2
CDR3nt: TGTGCCAGCAGCTCTGGACAGGCGAGCTATGGCTACACCTTC
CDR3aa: CASSSGQASYGYTF

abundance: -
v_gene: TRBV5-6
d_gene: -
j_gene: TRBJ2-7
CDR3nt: TGTGCCAGCAGCTTGGGGCAGGGGGGTTACCCCTACGAGCAGTACTTC
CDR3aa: CASSLGQGGYPYEQYF

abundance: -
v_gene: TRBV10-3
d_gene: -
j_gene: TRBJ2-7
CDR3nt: TGTGCCATCAGTGATTCAAGGACCTACGAGCAGTACTTC
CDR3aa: CAISDSRTYEQYF

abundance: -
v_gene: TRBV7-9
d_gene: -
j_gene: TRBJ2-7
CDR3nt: TGTGCCAGCAGCCCCGACGGACGGGTGACCTACGAGCAGTACTTC
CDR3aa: CASSPDGRVTYEQYF

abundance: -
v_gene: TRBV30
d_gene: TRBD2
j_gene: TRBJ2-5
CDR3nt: TGTGCCTGGAGTGTAGGAGCGGGGGGGCCCGAGGAGACCCAGTACTTC
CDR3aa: CAWSVGAGGPEETQYF

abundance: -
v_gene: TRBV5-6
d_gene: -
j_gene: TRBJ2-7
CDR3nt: TGTGCCAGCAGCTCGAGGGGTTCCTACGAGCAGTACTTC
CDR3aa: CASSSRGSYEQYF

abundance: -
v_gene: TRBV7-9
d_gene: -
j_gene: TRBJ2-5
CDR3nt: TGTGCCAGCAGCCCCTTGGGGGCGGGAGTGGCGCGAGAGACCCAGTACTTC
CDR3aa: CASSPLGAGVARETQYF

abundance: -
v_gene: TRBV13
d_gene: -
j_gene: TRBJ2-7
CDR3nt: TGTGCCAGCAGCTCCCCCCATTCCGGTCCACCAAGGGTCCGGGAGCAGTACTTC
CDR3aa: CASSSPHSGPPRVREQYF

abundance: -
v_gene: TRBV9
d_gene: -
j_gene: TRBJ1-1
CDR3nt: TGTGCCAGCAGGCCCGAAGAGTGGGGTGAAGCTTTCTTT
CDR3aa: CASRPEEWGEAFF

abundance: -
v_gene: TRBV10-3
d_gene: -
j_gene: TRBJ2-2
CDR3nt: TGTGCCATCAGTGACTATAGCGGGAACACCGGGGAGCTGTTTTTT
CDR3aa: CAISDYSGNTGELFF

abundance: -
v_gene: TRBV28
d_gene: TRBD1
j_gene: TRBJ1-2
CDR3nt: TGTGCCAGCACCCAGACAGGGTCCTATGGCTACACCTTC
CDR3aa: CASTQTGSYGYTF

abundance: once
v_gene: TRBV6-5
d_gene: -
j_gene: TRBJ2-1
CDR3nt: TGTGCCAGCAGCGATGGACAGCCCAATGAGCAGTTCTTC
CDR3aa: CASSDGQPNEQFF

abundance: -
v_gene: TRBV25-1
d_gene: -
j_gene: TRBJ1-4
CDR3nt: TGTGCCAGCAGCCACCTCCATGGCGATGAAAAACTGTTTTTT
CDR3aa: CASSHLHGDEKLFF

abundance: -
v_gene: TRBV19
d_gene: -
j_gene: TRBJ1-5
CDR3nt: TGTGCCAGTAGTATATCAGGTTACGGTCAGCCCCAGCATTTT
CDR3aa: CASSISGYGQPQHF

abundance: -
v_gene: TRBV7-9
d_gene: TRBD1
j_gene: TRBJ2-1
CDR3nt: TGTGCCAGCAGCCGGACAGGCTACTCCTACAATGAGCAGTTCTTC
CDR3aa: CASSRTGYSYNEQFF

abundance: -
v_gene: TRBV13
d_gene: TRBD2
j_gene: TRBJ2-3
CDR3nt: TGTGCCAGCAGCCGCGGGAGGGCCGTTGATACGCAGTATTTT
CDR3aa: CASSRGRAVDTQYF

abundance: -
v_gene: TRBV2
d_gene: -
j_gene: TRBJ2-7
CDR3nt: TGTGCCAGCAGTGGAGAGACTCTATACGAGCAGTACTTC
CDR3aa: CASSGETLYEQYF

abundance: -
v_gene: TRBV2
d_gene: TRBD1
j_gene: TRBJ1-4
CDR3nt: TGTGCCAGCAGTTCTCAGGGGGCGGATGAAAAACTGTTTTTT
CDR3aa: CASSSQGADEKLFF

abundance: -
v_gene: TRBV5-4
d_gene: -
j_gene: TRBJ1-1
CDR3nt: TGTGCCAGCGTGGGACCGACGAACACTGAAGCTTTCTTT
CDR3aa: CASVGPTNTEAFF

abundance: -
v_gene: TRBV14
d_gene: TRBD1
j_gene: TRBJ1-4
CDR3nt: TGTGCCAGCAGCCAAACCGGGACAGGGTTTAATGAAAAACTGTTTTTT
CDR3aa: CASSQTGTGFNEKLFF

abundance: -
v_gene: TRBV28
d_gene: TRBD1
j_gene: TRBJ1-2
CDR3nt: TGTGCCAGCAGTCTCCCCCGACAGGGGGCGGGCGGCTACACCTTC
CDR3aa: CASSLPRQGAGGYTF

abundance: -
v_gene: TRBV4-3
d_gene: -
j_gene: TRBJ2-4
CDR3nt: TGCGCCAGCAGCCAAGGCCGTCTATGGGACATTCAGTACTTC
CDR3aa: CASSQGRLWDIQYF

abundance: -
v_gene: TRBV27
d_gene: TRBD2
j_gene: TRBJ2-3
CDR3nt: TGTGCCAGCAGTTTAGGGCTAGCGGGAGGCACAGATACGCAGTATTTT
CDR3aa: CASSLGLAGGTDTQYF

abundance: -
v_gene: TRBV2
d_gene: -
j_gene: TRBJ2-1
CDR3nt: TGTGCCAGCATCGGCCGGGGGGCGGGTGAGCAGTTCTTC
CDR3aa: CASIGRGAGEQFF

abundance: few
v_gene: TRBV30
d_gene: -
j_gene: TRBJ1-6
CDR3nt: TGTGCCTGGAATAACGGGGGAATGGAGGCCCTCCACTTT
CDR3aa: CAWNNGGMEALHF

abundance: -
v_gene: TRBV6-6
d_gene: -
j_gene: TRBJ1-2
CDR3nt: TGTGCCAGCAGTTACGAGGGTGAGGTCTATGGCTACACCTTC
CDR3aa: CASSYEGEVYGYTF

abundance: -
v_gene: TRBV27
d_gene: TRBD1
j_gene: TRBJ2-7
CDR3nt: TGTGCCAGCAGCCCAGCCGGGACAGGGGTGTACGAGCAGTACTTC
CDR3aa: CASSPAGTGVYEQYF

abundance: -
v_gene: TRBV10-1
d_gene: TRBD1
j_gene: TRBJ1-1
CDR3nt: TGCGCCAGCAGTCGGGACAGGGGGAGCACTGAAGCTTTCTTT
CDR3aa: CASSRDRGSTEAFF

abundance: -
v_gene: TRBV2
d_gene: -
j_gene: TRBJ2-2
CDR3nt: TGTGCCAGCAGTGACTTTCCCGGGGAGCTGTTTTTT
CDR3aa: CASSDFPGELFF

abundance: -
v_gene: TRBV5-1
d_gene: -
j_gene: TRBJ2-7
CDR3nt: TGCGCCAGCAGCTTAGGAACGGCATCCTCCTACGAGCAGTACTTC
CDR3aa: CASSLGTASSYEQYF

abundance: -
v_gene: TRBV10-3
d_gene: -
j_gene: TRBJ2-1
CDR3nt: TGTGCCATCAGTGAGACAGGGAGGGTTGAGCAGTTCTTC
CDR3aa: CAISETGRVEQFF

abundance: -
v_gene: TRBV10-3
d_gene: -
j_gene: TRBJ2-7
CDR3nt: TGTGCCATAAGGGACAACTCCTACGAGCAGTACTTC
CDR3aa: CAIRDNSYEQYF

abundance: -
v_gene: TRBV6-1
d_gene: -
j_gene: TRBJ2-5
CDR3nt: TGTGCCAGCAGTTCAGGGTTCCAGCAAGAGACCCAGTACTTC
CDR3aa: CASSSGFQQETQYF

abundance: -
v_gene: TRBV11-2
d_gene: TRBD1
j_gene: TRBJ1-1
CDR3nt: TGTGCCAGCAGCTCGGACAGGGATTACACTGAAGCTTTCTTT
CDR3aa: CASSSDRDYTEAFF

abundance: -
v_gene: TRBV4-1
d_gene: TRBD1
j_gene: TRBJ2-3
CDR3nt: TGCGCCAGCAGCCAAGTCTTAGGAGACAGGGGGCTTAAGAGCACAGATACGCAGTATTTT
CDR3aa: CASSQVLGDRGLKSTDTQYF

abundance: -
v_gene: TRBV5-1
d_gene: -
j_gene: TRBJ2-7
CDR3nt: TGCGCCAGCAGCTTGGGGACATCCCTCGAGCAGTACTTC
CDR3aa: CASSLGTSLEQYF

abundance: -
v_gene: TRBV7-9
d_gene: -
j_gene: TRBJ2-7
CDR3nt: TGTGCCAGCAGCCCAGACAACTACGAGCAGTACTTC
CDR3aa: CASSPDNYEQYF

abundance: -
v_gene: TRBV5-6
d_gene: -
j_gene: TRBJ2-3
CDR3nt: TGTGCCAGCAGCTTGGGGGACGGATCTAGCACAGATACGCAGTATTTT
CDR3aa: CASSLGDGSSTDTQYF

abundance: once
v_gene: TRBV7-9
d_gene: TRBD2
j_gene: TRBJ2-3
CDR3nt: TGTGCCAGCAGCGGACTAGATCTAGGGACGCAGTATTTT
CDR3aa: CASSGLDLGTQYF

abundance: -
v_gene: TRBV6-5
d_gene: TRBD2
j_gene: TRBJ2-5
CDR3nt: TGTGCCAGCAGTCCCGAACTAGCGCTCAAAGAGACCCAGTACTTC
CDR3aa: CASSPELALKETQYF